This T cell receptor (beta chain) was sequenced for a study of CD8+ T cells in alopecia areata. Study-wide findings and caveats: In lesional scalp, particularly from alopecia totalis/universalis, clonality was higher than in normal scalp.

Note on this clone: Its antigen is currently unknown.

This CDR3 has 17 amino acids. The V gene lost 1 base and the J gene lost 2 bases, with 19 bases spanning the gap. CDR1 and CDR2 (germline): GTSNPN, SVGIG (reference sequence). Sequencing used cDNA as its template, made by extracting RNA and reverse transcribing it. Produced via immunoSEQ multiplex PCR; TCRdb's table is partial and in-frame only. The sample lists 150,000 to 160,000 clones; 45% to 60% were seen once. The TCR was taken from a human donor with alopecia areata. The sample here was CD8+ T cells sorted from blood, taken at week 0. V gene TRBV30 combines with J gene TRBJ2-3; D possibly corresponds to TRBD2 (5 bases). The CDR3 loop is CAWSDLTTARDTDTQYF. The CDR3 DNA reads TGTGCCTGGAGTGATCTGACTACTGCCCGCGACACAGATACGCAGTATTTT.